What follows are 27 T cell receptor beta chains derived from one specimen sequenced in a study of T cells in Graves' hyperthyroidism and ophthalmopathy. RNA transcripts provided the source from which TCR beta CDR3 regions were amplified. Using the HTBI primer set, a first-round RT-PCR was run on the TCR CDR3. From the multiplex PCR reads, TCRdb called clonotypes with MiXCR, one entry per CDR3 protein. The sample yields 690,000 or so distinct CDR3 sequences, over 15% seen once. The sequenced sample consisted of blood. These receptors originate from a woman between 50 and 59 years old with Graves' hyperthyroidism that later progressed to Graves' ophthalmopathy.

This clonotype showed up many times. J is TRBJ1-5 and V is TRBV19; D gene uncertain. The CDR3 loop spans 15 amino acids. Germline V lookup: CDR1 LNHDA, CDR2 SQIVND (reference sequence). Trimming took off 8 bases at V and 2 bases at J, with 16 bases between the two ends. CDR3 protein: CASGLSGEGNQPQHF. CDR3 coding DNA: TGTGCCAGTGGCCTCTCGGGAGAGGGCAATCAGCCCCAGCATTTT.

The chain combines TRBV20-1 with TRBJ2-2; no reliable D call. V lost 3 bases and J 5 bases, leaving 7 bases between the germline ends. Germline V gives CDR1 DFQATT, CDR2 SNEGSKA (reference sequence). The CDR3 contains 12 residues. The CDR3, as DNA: TGCAGTGCTAGGTCGGAGACCGGGGAGCTGTTTTTT. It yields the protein CSARSETGELFF.

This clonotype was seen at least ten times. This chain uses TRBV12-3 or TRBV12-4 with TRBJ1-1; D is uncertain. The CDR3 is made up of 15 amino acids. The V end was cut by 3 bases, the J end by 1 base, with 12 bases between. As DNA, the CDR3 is TGTGCCAGCAGTTTCAGCTCCTCGGGGAACACTGAAGCTTTCTTT. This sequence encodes CASSFSSSGNTEAFF.

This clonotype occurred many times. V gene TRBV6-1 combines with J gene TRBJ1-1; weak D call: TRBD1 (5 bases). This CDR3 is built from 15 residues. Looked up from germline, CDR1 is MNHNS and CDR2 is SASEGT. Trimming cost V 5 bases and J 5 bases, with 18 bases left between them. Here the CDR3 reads CASSRRDLRGTEAFF. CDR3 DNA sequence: TGTGCCAGCAGTCGTCGGGACCTCAGAGGAACTGAAGCTTTCTTT.

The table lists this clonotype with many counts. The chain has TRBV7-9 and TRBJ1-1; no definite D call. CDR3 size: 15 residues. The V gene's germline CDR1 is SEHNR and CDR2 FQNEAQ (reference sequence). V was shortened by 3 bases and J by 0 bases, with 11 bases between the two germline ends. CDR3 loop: CASSLSGVMNTEAFF. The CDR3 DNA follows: TGTGCCAGCAGCTTGTCCGGAGTGATGAACACTGAAGCTTTCTTT.

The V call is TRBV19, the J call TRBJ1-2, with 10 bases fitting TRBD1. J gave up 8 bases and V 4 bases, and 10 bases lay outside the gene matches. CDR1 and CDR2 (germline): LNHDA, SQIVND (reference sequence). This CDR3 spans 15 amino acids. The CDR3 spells CASSTTRDRGSGYTF. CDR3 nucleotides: TGTGCCAGTAGTACCACCCGGGACAGGGGCAGCGGCTACACCTTC.

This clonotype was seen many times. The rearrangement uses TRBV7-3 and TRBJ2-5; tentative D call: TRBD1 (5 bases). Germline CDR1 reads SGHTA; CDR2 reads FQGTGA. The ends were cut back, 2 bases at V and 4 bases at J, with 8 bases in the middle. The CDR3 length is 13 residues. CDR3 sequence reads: CASSLLTGETQYF. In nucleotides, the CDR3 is TGTGCCAGCAGCTTATTAACAGGAGAGACCCAGTACTTC.

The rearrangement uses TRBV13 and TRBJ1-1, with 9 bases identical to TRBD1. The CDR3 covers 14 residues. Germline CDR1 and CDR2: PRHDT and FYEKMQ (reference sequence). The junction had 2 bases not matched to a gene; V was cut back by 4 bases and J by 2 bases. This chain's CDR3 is CASSYRGHNTEAFF. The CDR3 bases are TGTGCCAGCAGCTACAGGGGGCACAACACTGAAGCTTTCTTT. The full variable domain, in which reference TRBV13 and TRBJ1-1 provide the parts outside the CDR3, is AAGVIQSPRHLIKEKRETATLKCYPIPRHDTVYWYQQGPGQDPQFLISFYEKMQSDKGSIPDRFSAQQFSDYHSELNMSSLELGDSALYFCASSYRGHNTEAFFGQGTRLTVV.

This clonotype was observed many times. The CDR3 region is CASSPLGGSYYEQYF. In DNA form, the CDR3 reads TGTGCCAGCAGCCCACTCGGGGGCTCCTACTACGAGCAGTACTTC. This chain uses TRBV7-9 with TRBJ2-7, with D perhaps TRBD1 or TRBD2 (6 bases each). There are 15 residues in the CDR3. V shed 5 bases and J shed 3 bases, with 17 bases lying between them. Germline V CDR1 and CDR2: SEHNR, FQNEAQ (reference sequence). The full variable domain, with the rest looked up from reference TRBV7-9 and TRBJ2-7, is DTGVSQNPRHKITKRGQNVTFRCDPISEHNRLYWYRQTLGQGPEFLTYFQNEAQLEKSRLLSDRFSAERPKGSFSTLEIQRTEQGDSAMYLCASSPLGGSYYEQYFGPGTRLTVT.

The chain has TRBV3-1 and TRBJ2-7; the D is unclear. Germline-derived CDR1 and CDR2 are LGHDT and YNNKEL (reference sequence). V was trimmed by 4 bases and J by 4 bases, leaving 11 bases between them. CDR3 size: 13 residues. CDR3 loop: CASSLQSHYEQYF. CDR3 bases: TGTGCCAGCAGCCTCCAAAGTCATTACGAGCAGTACTTC.

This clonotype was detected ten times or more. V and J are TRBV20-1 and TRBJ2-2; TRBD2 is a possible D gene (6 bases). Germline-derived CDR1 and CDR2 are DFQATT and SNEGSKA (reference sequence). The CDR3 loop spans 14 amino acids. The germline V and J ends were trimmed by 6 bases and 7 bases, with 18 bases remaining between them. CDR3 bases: TGCAGTGCGTATCGTCAGTACGGGGGCGGGGAGCTGTTTTTT. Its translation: CSAYRQYGGGELFF.

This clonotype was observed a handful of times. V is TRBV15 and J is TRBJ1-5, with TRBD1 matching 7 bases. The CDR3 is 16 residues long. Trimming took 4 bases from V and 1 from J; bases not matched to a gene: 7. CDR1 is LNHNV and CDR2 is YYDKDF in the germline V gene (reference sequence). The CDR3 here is CATSTGTVLSNQPQHF. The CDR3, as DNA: TGTGCCACCAGCACAGGGACAGTACTAAGCAATCAGCCCCAGCATTTT.

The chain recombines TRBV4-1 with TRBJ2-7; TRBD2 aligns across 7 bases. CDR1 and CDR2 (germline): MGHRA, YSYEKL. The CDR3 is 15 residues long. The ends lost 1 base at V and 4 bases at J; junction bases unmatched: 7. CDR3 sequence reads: CASSQGHASGYEQYF. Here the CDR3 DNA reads TGCGCCAGCAGCCAAGGCCACGCTAGCGGTTACGAGCAGTACTTC.

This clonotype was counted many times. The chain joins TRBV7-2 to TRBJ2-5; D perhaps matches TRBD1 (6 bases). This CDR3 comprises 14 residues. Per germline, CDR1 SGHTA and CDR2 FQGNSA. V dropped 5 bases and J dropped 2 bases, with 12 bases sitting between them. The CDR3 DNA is TGTGCCAGCAGCCGGACAGCACGACAAGAGACCCAGTACTTC. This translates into CASSRTARQETQYF.

CDR3 in DNA: TGCGCCAGCAGCCGGGTCACAGGGGTAGAGACTGAAGCTTTCTTT. Translated: CASSRVTGVETEAFF. V usage is TRBV4-1 and J usage is TRBJ1-1, with 7 bases aligning to TRBD1. Germline assignment: CDR1 MGHRA and CDR2 YSYEKL. V shed 4 bases and J 5 bases; nucleotides not matched to a gene: 10. This CDR3 comprises 15 residues.

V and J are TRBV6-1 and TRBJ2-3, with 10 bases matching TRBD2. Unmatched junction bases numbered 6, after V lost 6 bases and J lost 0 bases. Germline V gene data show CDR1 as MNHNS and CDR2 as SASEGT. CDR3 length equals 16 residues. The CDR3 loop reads CASRIAGGLSTDTQYF. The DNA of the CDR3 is TGTGCCAGCAGAATAGCGGGGGGCCTGAGCACAGATACGCAGTATTTT.

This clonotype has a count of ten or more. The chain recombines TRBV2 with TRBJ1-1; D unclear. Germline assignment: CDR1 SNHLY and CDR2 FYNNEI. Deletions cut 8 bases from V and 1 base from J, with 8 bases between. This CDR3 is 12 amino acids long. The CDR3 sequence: CASQVGNTEAFF. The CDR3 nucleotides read TGTGCCAGCCAAGTGGGGAACACTGAAGCTTTCTTT.

CDR3 protein: CASSFGGPNEQFF. The DNA of the CDR3 is TGTGCCAGCAGCTTCGGGGGGCCAAATGAGCAGTTCTTC. The chain uses TRBV5-8 and TRBJ2-1, with D possibly being TRBD2 (7 bases). V dropped 2 bases and J dropped 7 bases, with 10 bases sitting between them. Germline lookup yields CDR1 SGHTS and CDR2 YDEGEE. There are 13 residues in the CDR3. Supplemented by reference TRBV5-8 and TRBJ2-1, the full variable domain reads EAGVTQSPTHLIKTRGQQATLRCSPISGHTSVYWYQQALGLGLQFLLWYDEGEERNRGNFPPRFSGRQFPNYSSELNVNALELEDSALYLCASSFGGPNEQFFGPGTRLTVL.

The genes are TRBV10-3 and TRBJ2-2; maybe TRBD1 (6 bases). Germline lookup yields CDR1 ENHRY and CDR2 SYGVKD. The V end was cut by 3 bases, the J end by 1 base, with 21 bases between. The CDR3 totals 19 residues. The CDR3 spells CAISDYPGRGRMNTGELFF. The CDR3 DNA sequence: TGTGCCATCAGTGACTATCCCGGCAGGGGCCGCATGAACACCGGGGAGCTGTTTTTT.

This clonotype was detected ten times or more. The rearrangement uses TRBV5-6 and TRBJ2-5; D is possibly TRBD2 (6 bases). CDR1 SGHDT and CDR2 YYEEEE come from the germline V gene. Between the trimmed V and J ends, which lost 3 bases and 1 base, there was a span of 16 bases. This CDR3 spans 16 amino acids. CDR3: CASSYRGGHPQETQYF. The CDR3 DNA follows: TGTGCCAGCAGCTACCGGGGAGGCCACCCCCAAGAGACCCAGTACTTC. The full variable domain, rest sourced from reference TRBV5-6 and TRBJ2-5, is DAGVTQSPTHLIKTRGQQVTLRCSPKSGHDTVSWYQQALGQGPQFIFQYYEEEERQRGNFPDRFSGHQFPNYSSELNVNALLLGDSALYLCASSYRGGHPQETQYFGPGTRLLVL.

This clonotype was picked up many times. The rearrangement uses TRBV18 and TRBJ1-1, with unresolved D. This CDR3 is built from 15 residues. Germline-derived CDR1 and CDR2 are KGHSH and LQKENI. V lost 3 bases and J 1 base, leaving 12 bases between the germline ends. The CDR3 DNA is TGTGCCAGCTCACCTCGGCAGATGAGGAACACTGAAGCTTTCTTT. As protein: CASSPRQMRNTEAFF. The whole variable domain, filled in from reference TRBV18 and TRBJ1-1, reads NAGVMQNPRHLVRRRGQEARLRCSPMKGHSHVYWYRQLPEEGLKFMVYLQKENIIDESGMPKERFSAEFPKEGPSILRIQQVVRGDSAAYFCASSPRQMRNTEAFFGQGTRLTVV.

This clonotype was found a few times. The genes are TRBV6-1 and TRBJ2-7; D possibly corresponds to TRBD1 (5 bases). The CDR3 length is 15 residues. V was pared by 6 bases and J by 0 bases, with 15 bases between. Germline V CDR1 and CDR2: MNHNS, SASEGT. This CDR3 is CASRRQPSSSYEQYF. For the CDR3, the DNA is TGTGCCAGCAGGCGACAGCCGTCTAGCTCCTACGAGCAGTACTTC.

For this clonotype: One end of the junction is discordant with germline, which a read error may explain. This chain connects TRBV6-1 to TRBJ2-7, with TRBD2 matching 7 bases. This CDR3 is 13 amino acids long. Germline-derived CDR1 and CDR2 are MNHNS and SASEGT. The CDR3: CASSVGRDYEQHF. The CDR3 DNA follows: TGTGCCAGCAGTGTCGGCAGGGACTACGAGCAGCACTTC.

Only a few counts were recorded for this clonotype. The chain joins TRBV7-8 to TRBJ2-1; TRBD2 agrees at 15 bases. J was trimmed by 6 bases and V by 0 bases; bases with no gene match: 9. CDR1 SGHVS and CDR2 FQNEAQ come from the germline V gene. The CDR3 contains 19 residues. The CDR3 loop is CASSLAGTSGGRLGNEQFF. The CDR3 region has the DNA TGTGCCAGCAGCTTAGCCGGGACTAGCGGGGGGAGGCTAGGCAATGAGCAGTTCTTC. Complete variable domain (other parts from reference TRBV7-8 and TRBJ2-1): GAGVSQSPRYKVAKRGQDVALRCDPISGHVSLFWYQQALGQGPEFLTYFQNEAQLDKSGLPSDRFFAERPEGSVSTLKIQRTQQEDSAVYLCASSLAGTSGGRLGNEQFFGPGTRLTVL.

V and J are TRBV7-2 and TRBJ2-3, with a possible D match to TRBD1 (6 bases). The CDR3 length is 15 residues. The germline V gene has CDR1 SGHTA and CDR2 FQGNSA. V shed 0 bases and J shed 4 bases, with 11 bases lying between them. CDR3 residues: CASSLATAGADTQYF. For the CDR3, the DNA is TGTGCCAGCAGCTTAGCGACAGCAGGGGCAGATACGCAGTATTTT.

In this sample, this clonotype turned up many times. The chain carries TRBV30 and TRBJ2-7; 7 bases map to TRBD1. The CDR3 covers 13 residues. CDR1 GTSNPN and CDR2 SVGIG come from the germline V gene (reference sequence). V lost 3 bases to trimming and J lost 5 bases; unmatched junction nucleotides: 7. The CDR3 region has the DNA TGTGCCTGGAGGCGTAATAGGGGGCACGAGCAGTACTTC. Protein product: CAWRRNRGHEQYF.

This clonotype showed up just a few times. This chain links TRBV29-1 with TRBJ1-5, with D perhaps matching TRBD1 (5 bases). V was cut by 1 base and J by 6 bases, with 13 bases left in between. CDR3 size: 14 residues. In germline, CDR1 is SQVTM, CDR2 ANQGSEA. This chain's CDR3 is CSVEGQGIGQPQHF. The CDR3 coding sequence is TGCAGCGTTGAAGGGCAGGGAATCGGTCAGCCCCAGCATTTT.